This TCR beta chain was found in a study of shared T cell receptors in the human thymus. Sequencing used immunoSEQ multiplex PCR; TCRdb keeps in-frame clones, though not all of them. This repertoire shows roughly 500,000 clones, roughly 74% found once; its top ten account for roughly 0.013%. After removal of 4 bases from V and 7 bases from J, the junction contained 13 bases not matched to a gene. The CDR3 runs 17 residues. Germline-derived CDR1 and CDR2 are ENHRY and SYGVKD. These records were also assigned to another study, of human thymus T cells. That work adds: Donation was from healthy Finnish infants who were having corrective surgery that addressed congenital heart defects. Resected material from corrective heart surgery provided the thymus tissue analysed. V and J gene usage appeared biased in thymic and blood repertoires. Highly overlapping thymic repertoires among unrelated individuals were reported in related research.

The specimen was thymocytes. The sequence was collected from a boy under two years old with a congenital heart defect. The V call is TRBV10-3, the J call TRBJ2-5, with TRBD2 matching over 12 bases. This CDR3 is CAISVGLAGRSGVTQYF. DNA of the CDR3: TGTGCCATCAGTGTAGGACTAGCGGGGAGATCCGGGGTGACCCAGTACTTC.